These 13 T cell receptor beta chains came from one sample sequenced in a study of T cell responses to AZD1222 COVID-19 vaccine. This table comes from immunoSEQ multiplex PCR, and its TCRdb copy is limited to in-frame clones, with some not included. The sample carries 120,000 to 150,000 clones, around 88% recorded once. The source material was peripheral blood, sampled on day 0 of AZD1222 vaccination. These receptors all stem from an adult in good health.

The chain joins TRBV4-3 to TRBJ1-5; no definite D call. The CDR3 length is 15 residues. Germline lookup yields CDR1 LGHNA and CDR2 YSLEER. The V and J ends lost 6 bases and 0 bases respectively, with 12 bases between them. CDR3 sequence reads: CASRKNTYSNQPQHF. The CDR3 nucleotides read TGCGCCAGCAGAAAAAACACGTATAGCAATCAGCCCCAGCATTTT.

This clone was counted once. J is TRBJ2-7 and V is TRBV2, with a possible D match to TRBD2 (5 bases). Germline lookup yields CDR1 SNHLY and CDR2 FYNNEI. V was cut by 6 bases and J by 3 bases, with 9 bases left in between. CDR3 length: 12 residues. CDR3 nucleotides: TGTGCCAGCAGCGCTACTAGCTACGAGCAGTACTTC. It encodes CASSATSYEQYF.

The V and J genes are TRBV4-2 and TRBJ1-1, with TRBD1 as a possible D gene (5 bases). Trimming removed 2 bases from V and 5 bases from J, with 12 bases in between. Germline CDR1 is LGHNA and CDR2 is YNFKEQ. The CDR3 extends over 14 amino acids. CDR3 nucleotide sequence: TGTGCCAGCAGCCAAAAGATGGACACTACTGAAGCTTTCTTT. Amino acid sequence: CASSQKMDTTEAFF.

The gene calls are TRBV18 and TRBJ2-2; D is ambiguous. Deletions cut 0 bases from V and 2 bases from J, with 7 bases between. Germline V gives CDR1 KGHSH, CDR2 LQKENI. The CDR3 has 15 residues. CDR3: CASSPPGPNTGELFF. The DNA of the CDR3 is TGTGCCAGCTCACCACCAGGACCTAACACCGGGGAGCTGTTTTTT.

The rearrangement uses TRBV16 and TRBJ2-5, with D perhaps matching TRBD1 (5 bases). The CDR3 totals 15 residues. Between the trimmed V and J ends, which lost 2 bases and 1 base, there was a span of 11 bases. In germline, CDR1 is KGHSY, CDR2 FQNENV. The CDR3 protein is CASSQMHRSQETQYF. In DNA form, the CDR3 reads TGTGCCAGCAGCCAAATGCACAGGAGCCAAGAGACCCAGTACTTC.

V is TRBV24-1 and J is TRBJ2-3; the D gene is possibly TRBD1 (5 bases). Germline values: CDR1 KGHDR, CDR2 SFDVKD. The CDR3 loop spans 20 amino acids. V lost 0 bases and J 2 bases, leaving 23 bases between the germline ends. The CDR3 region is CATSDLRAGPTTPSTDTQYF. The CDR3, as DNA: TGTGCCACCAGTGATTTGCGGGCAGGGCCTACTACTCCCTCCACAGATACGCAGTATTTT.

The CDR3 DNA is TGTGCCTGGAGTTCAGGGACGGCCCGCCCCACCTACGAGCAGTACTTC. It translates to CAWSSGTARPTYEQYF. The rearrangement joins TRBV30 to TRBJ2-7; D possibly uses TRBD1 or TRBD2 (5 bases each). The CDR3 consists of 16 residues. The V and J ends lost 2 bases and 2 bases respectively, with 19 bases between them. Germline CDR1 and CDR2: GTSNPN and SVGIG (reference sequence).

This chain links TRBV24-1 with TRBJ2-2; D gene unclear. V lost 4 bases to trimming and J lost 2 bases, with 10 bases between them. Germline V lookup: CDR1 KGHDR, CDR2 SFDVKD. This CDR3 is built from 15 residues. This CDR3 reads CATSDSDINTGELFF. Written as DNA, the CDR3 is TGTGCCACCAGTGACTCCGACATCAACACCGGGGAGCTGTTTTTT.

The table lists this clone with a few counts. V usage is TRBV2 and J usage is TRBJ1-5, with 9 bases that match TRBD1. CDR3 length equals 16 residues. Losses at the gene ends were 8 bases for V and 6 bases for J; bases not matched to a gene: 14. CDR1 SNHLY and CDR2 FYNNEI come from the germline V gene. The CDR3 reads CASELDGTGLLQPQHF. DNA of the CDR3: TGTGCCAGCGAACTAGATGGGACAGGGCTTCTTCAGCCCCAGCATTTT.

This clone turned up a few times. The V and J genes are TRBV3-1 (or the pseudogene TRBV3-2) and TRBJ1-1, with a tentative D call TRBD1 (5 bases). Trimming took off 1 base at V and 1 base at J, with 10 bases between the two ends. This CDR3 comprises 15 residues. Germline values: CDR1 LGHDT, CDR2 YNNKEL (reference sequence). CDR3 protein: CASSQGAGTNTEAFF. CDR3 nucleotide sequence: TGTGCCAGCAGCCAAGGGGCAGGGACGAACACTGAAGCTTTCTTT.

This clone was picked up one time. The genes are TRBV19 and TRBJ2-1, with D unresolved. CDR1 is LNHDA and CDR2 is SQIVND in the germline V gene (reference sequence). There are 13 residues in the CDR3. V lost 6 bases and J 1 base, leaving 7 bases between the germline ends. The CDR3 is CASRSTSYNEQFF. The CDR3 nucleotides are TGTGCCAGTAGGAGCACATCCTACAATGAGCAGTTCTTC.

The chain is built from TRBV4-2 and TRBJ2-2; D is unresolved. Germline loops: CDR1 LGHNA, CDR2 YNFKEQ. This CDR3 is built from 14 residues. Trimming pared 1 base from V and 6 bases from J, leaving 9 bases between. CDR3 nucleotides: TGTGCCAGCAGCCAAGCGTATGGCCCCGGGGAGCTGTTTTTT. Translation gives CASSQAYGPGELFF.

CDR3 bases: TGTGCCAGCGGAGGACAGGGACATTTTTCACCCCTCCACTTT. Amino acid sequence: CASGGQGHFSPLHF. The gene calls are TRBV2 and TRBJ1-6; 8 bases line up with TRBD1. The CDR3 totals 14 residues. Germline CDR1 SNHLY, CDR2 FYNNEI. V dropped 8 bases and J dropped 9; count of bases not matched to a gene: 9.